This TCR beta chain is from a study of control samples from healthy donors and cancer patients. Method: immunoSEQ multiplex PCR; TCRdb's copy keeps in-frame clones and lacks some. The sample lists some 48,000 clones, over 90% occurring once. Germline values: CDR1 SGDLS, CDR2 YYNGEE. CDR3 length: 14 residues. V trimming: 3 bases; J trimming: 3 bases; junction bases outside the gene matches: 4. The clonotype was recovered from a woman aged 45 to 65 with head and neck cancer. The sequenced sample was PBMCs. The gene calls are TRBV9 and TRBJ1-2, with TRBD1 matching over 8 bases. The CDR3 nucleotides read TGTGCCAGCAGCGAACAGGGGGTCGACTATGGCTACACCTTC. Translated: CASSEQGVDYGYTF.